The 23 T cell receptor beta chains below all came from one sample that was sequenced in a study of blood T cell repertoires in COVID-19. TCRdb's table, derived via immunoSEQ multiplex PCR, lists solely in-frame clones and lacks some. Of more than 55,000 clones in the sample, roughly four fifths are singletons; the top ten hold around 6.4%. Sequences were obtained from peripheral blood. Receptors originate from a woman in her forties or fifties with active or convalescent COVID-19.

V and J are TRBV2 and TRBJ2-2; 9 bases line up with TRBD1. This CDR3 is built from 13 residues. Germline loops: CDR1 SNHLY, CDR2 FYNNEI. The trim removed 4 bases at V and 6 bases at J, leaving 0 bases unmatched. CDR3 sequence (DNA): TGTGCCAGCAGTGGACAGGGGGCCGGGGAGCTGTTTTTT. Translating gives CASSGQGAGELFF.

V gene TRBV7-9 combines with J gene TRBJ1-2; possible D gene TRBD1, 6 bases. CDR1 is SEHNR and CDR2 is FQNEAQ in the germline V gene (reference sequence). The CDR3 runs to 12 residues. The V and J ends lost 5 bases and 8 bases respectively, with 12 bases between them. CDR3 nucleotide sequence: TGTGCCAGCAGCGCTTACAGGGCCGGCTACACCTTC. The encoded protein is CASSAYRAGYTF.

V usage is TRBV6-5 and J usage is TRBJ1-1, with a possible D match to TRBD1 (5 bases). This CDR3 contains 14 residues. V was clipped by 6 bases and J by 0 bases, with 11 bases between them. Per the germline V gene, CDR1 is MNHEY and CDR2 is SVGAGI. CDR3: CASSQGQMNTEAFF. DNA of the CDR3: TGTGCCAGCAGCCAGGGCCAGATGAACACTGAAGCTTTCTTT.

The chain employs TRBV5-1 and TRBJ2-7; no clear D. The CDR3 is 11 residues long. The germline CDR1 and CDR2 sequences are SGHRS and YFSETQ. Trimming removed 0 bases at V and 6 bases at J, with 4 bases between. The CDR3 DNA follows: TGCGCCAGCAGCTTGGAAGCCGAGCAGTACTTC. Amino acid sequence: CASSLEAEQYF.

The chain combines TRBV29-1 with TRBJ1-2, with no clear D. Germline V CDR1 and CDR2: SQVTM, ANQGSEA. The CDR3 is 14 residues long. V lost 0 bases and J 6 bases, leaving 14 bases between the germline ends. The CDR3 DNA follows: TGCAGCGTTGAAGATTCAGGCGTCAACGATGGCTACACCTTC. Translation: CSVEDSGVNDGYTF.

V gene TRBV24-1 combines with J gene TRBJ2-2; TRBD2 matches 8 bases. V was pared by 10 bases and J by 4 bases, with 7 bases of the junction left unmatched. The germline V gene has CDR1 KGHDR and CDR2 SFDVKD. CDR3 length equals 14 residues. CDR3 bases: TGTGCCACGCGCGACGGGAGGGGCACCGGGGAGCTGTTTTTT. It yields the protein CATRDGRGTGELFF.

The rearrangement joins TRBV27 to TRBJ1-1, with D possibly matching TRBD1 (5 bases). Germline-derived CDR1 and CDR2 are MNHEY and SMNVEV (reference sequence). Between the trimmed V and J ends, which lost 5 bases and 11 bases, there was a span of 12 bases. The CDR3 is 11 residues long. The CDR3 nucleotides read TGTGCCAGCAGTGGGTGGGCAGGGGCTTTCTTT. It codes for CASSGWAGAFF.

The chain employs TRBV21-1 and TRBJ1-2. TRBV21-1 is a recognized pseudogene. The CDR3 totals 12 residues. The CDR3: CASSRVSYGYTF. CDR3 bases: TGTGCCAGCAGCCGGGTTTCCTATGGCTACACCTTC.

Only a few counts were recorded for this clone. The CDR3 here is CASSSGTGSYNEQFF. The CDR3 DNA is TGTGCCAGCAGCTCCGGGACAGGCTCCTACAATGAGCAGTTCTTC. The chain employs TRBV7-2 and TRBJ2-1, with 8 positions matching TRBD1. V gave up 4 bases and J gave up 0 bases; unmatched junction bases: 2. The CDR3 has 15 residues. The germline CDR1 and CDR2 sequences are SGHTA and FQGNSA.

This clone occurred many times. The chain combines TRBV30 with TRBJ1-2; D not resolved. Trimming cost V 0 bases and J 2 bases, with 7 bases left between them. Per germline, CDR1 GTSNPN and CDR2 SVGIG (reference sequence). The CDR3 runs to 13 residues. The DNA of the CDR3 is TGTGCCTGGAGTGTAGAGGCAAACTATGGCTACACCTTC. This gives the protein CAWSVEANYGYTF.

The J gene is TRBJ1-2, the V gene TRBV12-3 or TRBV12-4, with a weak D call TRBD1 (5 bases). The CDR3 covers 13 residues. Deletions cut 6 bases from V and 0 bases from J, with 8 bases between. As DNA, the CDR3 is TGTGCCAGCAGGCCAGGGTCTAACTATGGCTACACCTTC. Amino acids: CASRPGSNYGYTF.

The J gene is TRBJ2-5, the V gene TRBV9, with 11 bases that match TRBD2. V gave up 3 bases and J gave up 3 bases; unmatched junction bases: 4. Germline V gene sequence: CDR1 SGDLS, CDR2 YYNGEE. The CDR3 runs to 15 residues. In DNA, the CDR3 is TGTGCCAGCAGCGGTAGCGGGAGGGGGGAAGAGACCCAGTACTTC. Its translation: CASSGSGRGEETQYF.

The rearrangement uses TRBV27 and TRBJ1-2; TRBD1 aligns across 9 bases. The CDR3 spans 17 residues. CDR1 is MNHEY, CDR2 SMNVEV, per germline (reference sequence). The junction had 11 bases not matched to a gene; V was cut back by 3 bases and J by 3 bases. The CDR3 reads CASSFRQGGLLDYGYTF. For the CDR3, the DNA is TGTGCCAGCAGTTTCAGACAGGGGGGCCTTCTCGACTATGGCTACACCTTC.

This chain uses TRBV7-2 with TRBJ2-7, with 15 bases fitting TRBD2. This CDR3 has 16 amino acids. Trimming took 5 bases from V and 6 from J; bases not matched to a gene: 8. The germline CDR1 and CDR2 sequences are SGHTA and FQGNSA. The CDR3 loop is CASSLGGLAGGGEQYF. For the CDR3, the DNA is TGTGCCAGCAGCCTCGGCGGACTAGCGGGAGGGGGCGAGCAGTACTTC. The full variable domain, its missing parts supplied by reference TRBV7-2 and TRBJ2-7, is GAGVSQSPSNKVTEKGKDVELRCDPISGHTALYWYRQSLGQGLEFLIYFQGNSAPDKSGLPSDRFSAERTGGSVSTLTIQRTQQEDSAVYLCASSLGGLAGGGEQYFGPGTRLTVT.

CDR3: CATSRDYQYEQYF. The CDR3 DNA sequence: TGTGCCACCAGCAGAGATTATCAGTACGAGCAGTACTTC. The V and J genes are TRBV15 and TRBJ2-7; D gene unclear. The CDR3 totals 13 residues. Germline CDR1 is LNHNV and CDR2 is YYDKDF (reference sequence). Trimming cost V 0 bases and J 4 bases, with 7 bases left between them.

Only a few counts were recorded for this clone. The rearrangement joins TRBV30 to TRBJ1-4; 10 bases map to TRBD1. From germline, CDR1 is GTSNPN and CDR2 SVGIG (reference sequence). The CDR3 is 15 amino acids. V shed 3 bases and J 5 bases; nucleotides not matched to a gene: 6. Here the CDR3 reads CAWRQGQGMNEKLFF. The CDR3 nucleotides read TGTGCCTGGAGGCAGGGACAGGGGATGAATGAAAAACTGTTTTTT.

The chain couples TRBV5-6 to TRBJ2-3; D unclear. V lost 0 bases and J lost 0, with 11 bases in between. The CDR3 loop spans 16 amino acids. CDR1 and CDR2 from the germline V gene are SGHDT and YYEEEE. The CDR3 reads CASSLARVRSTDTQYF. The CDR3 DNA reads TGTGCCAGCAGCTTGGCTCGGGTGCGGAGCACAGATACGCAGTATTTT.

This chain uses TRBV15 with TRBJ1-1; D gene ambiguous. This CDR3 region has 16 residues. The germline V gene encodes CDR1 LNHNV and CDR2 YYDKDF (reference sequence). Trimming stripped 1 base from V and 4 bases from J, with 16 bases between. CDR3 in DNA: TGTGCCACCAGCAGAGTTGACTCCTTAGGAAGCACTGAAGCTTTCTTT. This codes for CATSRVDSLGSTEAFF.

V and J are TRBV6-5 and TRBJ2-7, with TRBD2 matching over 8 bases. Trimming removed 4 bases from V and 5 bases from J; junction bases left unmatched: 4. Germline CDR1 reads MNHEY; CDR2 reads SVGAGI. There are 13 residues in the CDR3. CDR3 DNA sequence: TGTGCCAGCAGTTGGTCGCGGGAGGACGAGCAGTACTTC. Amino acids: CASSWSREDEQYF.

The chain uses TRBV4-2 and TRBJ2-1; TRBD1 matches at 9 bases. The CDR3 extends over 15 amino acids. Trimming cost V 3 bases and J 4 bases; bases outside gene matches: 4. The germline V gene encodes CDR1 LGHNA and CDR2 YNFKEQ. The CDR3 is CASSQPGQGYNEQFF. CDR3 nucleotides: TGTGCCAGCAGCCAGCCGGGACAGGGATACAATGAGCAGTTCTTC.

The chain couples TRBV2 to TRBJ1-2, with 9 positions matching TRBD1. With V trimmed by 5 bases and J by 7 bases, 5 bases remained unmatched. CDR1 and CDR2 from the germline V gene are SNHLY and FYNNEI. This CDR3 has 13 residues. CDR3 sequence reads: CASSRPGQGGYTF. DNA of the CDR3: TGTGCCAGCAGTAGACCGGGACAGGGTGGCTACACCTTC.

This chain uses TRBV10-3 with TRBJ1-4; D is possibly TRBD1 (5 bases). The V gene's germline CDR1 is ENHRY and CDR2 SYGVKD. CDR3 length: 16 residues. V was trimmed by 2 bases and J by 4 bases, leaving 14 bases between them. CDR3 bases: TGTGCCATCAGTGAGACGCCACTCGGGGGTAATGAAAAACTGTTTTTT. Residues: CAISETPLGGNEKLFF.

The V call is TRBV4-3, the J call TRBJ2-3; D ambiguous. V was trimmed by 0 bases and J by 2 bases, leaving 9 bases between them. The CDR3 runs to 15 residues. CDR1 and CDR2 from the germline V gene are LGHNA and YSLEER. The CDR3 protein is CASSQDLKLTDTQYF. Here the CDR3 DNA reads TGCGCCAGCAGCCAAGATCTCAAACTCACAGATACGCAGTATTTT.